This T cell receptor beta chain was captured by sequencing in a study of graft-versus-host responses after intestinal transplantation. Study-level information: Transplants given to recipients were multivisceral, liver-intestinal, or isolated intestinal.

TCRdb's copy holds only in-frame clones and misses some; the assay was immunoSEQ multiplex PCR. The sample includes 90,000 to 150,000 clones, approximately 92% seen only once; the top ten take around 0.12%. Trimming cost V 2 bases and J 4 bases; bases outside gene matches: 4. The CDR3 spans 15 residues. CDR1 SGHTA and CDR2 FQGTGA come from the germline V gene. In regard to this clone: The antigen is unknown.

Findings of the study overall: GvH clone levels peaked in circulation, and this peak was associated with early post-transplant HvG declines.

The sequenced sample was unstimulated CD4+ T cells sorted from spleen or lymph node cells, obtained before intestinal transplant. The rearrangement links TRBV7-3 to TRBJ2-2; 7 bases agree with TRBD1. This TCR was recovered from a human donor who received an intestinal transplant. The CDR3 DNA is TGTGCCAGCAGCTTAGTACAGGGGCCCACCGGGGAGCTGTTTTTT. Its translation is CASSLVQGPTGELFF.